Following are 23 T cell receptor beta chains from one sample sequenced in a study of T-cell reconstitution after alpha-beta-depleted transplantation in children. Preparation of the TCRbeta library was carried out with unique molecular identifiers. MiXCR, applied by TCRdb to the PCR reads, yields one record per CDR3 protein. The table has roughly 180,000 distinct CDR3 sequences, around 10% seen once; the top ten hold under 15%. The sequencing here drew on PBMCs, taken before TCRalphabeta/CD19-depleted stem cell transplant. Receptors originate from a boy aged 2 to 9 with acute myeloid leukemia, due to receive a stem cell transplant.

Comment on this clonotype: This sequence may be a read error, since a much larger clone differs from it by one base. The rearrangement joins TRBV5-1 to TRBJ1-5, with D possibly being TRBD1 (5 bases). CDR1 and CDR2 (germline): SGHRS, YFSETQ. The length of the CDR3 is 16 residues. This chain's CDR3 is CASSHGQWVINRPQHF. The CDR3 region has the DNA TGCGCCAGCAGCCATGGACAATGGGTAATCAATCGGCCCCAGCATTTT.

The table lists this clonotype with many counts. The chain couples TRBV2 to TRBJ1-2, with TRBD1 as a possible D gene (5 bases). The length of the CDR3 is 15 residues. The germline V and J ends were trimmed by 6 bases and 0 bases, with 14 bases remaining between them. The V gene's germline CDR1 is SNHLY and CDR2 FYNNEI. The CDR3 loop is CASRATGGANYGYTF. CDR3 DNA: TGTGCCAGCAGGGCCACAGGTGGAGCTAACTATGGCTACACCTTC.

CDR3 residues: CAWSEVGTEAFF. CDR3 nucleotide sequence: TGTGCCTGGAGTGAGGTAGGGACTGAAGCTTTCTTT. This chain uses TRBV30 with TRBJ1-1; D unresolved. From germline, CDR1 is GTSNPN and CDR2 SVGIG (reference sequence). The CDR3 is 12 residues long. The V gene lost 1 base and the J gene lost 5 bases, with 8 bases spanning the gap.

This clonotype was seen repeatedly, ten times or more. The rearrangement joins TRBV5-1 to TRBJ2-5; D unclear. Germline values: CDR1 SGHRS, CDR2 YFSETQ. V shed 1 base and J shed 2 bases, with 12 bases lying between them. The length of the CDR3 is 15 residues. CDR3 in amino acids: CASSLRHGNQETQYF. DNA of the CDR3: TGCGCCAGCAGCTTGAGACACGGAAATCAAGAGACCCAGTACTTC.

This clonotype was found many times. This sequence joins TRBV7-2 and TRBJ2-3, with D tentatively TRBD1 (6 bases). Trimming cost V 3 bases and J 5 bases, with 6 bases left between them. This CDR3 region has 12 residues. Germline V CDR1 and CDR2: SGHTA, FQGNSA. CDR3 nucleotides: TGTGCCAGCAGCTTCAGGGGAGATACGCAGTATTTT. Protein: CASSFRGDTQYF.

This clonotype appeared many times. This chain uses TRBV7-2 with TRBJ2-5; TRBD1 or TRBD2 may be the D gene (5 bases each). CDR1 and CDR2 (germline): SGHTA, FQGNSA. CDR3 size: 13 residues. The V and J ends lost 1 base and 5 bases respectively, with 8 bases between them. The CDR3, as DNA: TGTGCCAGCAGCTTAGGTTGGGACGAGACCCAGTACTTC. It yields the protein CASSLGWDETQYF. The entire variable domain, with the rest obtained from reference TRBV7-2 and TRBJ2-5, is as follows: GAGVSQSPSNKVTEKGKDVELRCDPISGHTALYWYRQSLGQGLEFLIYFQGNSAPDKSGLPSDRFSAERTGGSVSTLTIQRTQQEDSAVYLCASSLGWDETQYFGPGTRLLVL.

This clonotype was found many times. The CDR3 bases are TGTGCCAGCAGCCAAGGAGGGGGGAGAGCGGACGCACAAGATACGCAGTATTTT. Encoded protein: CASSQGGGRADAQDTQYF. This sequence joins TRBV4-2 and TRBJ2-3, with D perhaps TRBD1 or TRBD2 (6 bases each). The CDR3 runs to 18 residues. CDR1 is LGHNA and CDR2 is YNFKEQ in the germline V gene. Trimming removed 1 base at V and 5 bases at J, with 22 bases between.

This clonotype appeared many times. CDR3 nucleotide sequence: TGTGCCAGCAGCTTAGTGGGACTAGCGGGGGGGCGCCCCAGTGGTACGCAGTATTTT. Encoded protein: CASSLVGLAGGRPSGTQYF. The chain links TRBV7-8 to TRBJ2-3; the match to TRBD2 covers 16 bases. This CDR3 is built from 19 residues. The germline V gene has CDR1 SGHVS and CDR2 FQNEAQ. V shed 1 base, J shed 8 bases, and the junction held 12 bases outside the gene matches. Variable domain in full (rest from reference TRBV7-8 and TRBJ2-3): GAGVSQSPRYKVAKRGQDVALRCDPISGHVSLFWYQQALGQGPEFLTYFQNEAQLDKSGLPSDRFFAERPEGSVSTLKIQRTQQEDSAVYLCASSLVGLAGGRPSGTQYFGPGTRLTVL.

Worth noting for this clonotype: Just one base apart from a much larger clone, this may be a read error. The chain joins TRBV18 to TRBJ1-5; D not resolved. The CDR3 sequence is 15 residues long. Looked up from germline, CDR1 is KGHSH and CDR2 is LQKENI. DNA for the CDR3: TGTGCCAGCTCACCACAGAGTAATAGCAATCAGCCCCTGCATTTT. Its protein is CASSPQSNSNQPLHF.

This clonotype was observed at least ten times. The CDR3 is CSAQGRDRYEQYF. Written as DNA, the CDR3 is TGCAGTGCCCAAGGGAGGGATCGGTACGAGCAGTACTTC. The chain couples TRBV20-1 to TRBJ2-7; 7 bases match TRBD2. This CDR3 contains 13 residues. The V gene end was trimmed by 6 bases and the J gene end by 4 bases; junction bases not matched to a gene: 9. Germline V gene data show CDR1 as DFQATT and CDR2 as SNEGSKA (reference sequence).

This clonotype was seen repeatedly, ten times or more. DNA for the CDR3: TGTGCCAGCAGCCTCCCCCGGGTACTAGCGGGGGGGCAGGAGACCCAGTACTTC. Encoded protein: CASSLPRVLAGGQETQYF. V is TRBV11-2 and J is TRBJ2-5; 13 bases are a match to TRBD2. This CDR3 is 18 amino acids long. CDR1 is SGHAT and CDR2 is FQNNGV in the germline V gene. V was pared by 5 bases and J by 5 bases, with 14 bases of the junction left unmatched.

This clonotype showed up many times. V is TRBV12-3 or TRBV12-4 and J is TRBJ2-1; 8 bases match TRBD2. V dropped 7 bases and J dropped 1; count of bases not matched to a gene: 6. There are 15 residues in the CDR3. CDR3 amino acids: CASTDVAGSYNEQFF. CDR3 coding DNA: TGTGCCAGCACCGATGTAGCGGGGTCCTACAATGAGCAGTTCTTC.

This clonotype was counted at least ten times. The CDR3 is CSARQGRSTGELFF. The CDR3 DNA reads TGCAGTGCTAGACAGGGGAGGAGCACCGGGGAGCTGTTTTTT. This rearrangement joins TRBV20-1 to TRBJ2-2, with D possibly being TRBD1 or TRBD2 (6 bases each). The CDR3 is 14 amino acids. The V end was cut by 2 bases, the J end by 4 bases, with 11 bases between. Germline lookup yields CDR1 DFQATT and CDR2 SNEGSKA (reference sequence).

Ten or more counts support this clonotype. The V gene is TRBV5-5, the J gene TRBJ1-2, with a weak D call TRBD1 (5 bases). The V gene's germline CDR1 is SGHKS and CDR2 YYEKEE (reference sequence). The V end lost 4 bases, the J end lost 5 bases, and 15 bases lay between the germline ends. The CDR3 consists of 14 residues. CDR3 nucleotides: TGTGCCAGCAGCCCCCAGGGTGAGTCTTATGGCTACACCTTC. It yields the protein CASSPQGESYGYTF.

The chain recombines TRBV2 with TRBJ2-4; D not certain. V was cut by 7 bases and J by 3 bases, with 16 bases left in between. CDR3 size: 15 residues. Germline V gives CDR1 SNHLY, CDR2 FYNNEI. CDR3 loop: CASKGLLNGKNIQYF. The CDR3 coding sequence is TGTGCCAGCAAAGGGCTCCTTAATGGCAAAAACATTCAGTACTTC. The variable domain in full, completed from reference TRBV2 and TRBJ2-4, reads EPEVTQTPSHQVTQMGQEVILRCVPISNHLYFYWYRQILGQKVEFLVSFYNNEISEKSEIFDDQFSVERPDGSNFTLKIRSTKLEDSAMYFCASKGLLNGKNIQYFGAGTRLSVL.

Many counts were recorded for this clonotype. The chain employs TRBV15 and TRBJ1-5, with D hard to call. Trimming left V 3 bases short and J 0 bases short, with 9 bases between. CDR3 length: 15 residues. The germline gives CDR1 LNHNV, CDR2 YYDKDF (reference sequence). In DNA form, the CDR3 reads TGTGCCACCAGCAGCGGGCAGATTAGCAATCAGCCCCAGCATTTT. Translation gives CATSSGQISNQPQHF. The full variable domain, its missing parts supplied by reference TRBV15 and TRBJ1-5, is DAMVIQNPRYQVTQFGKPVTLSCSQTLNHNVMYWYQQKSSQAPKLLFHYYDKDFNNEADTPDNFQSRRPNTSFCFLDIRSPGLGDTAMYLCATSSGQISNQPQHFGDGTRLSIL.

The V call is TRBV20-1, the J call TRBJ2-1; 15 nucleotides align to TRBD2. The CDR3 runs to 17 residues. V was pared by 6 bases and J by 9 bases, with 15 bases of the junction left unmatched. Per the germline V gene, CDR1 is DFQATT and CDR2 is SNEGSKA (reference sequence). The CDR3 spells CSAQGLAGGPGRGEQFF. DNA for the CDR3: TGCAGTGCCCAAGGACTAGCGGGAGGGCCGGGTCGTGGTGAGCAGTTCTTC.

This clonotype occurred many times. This chain joins TRBV19 and TRBJ2-3; D tentatively reads TRBD1 or TRBD2 (5 bases each). Germline CDR1 reads LNHDA; CDR2 reads SQIVND (reference sequence). This CDR3 region has 11 residues. Trimming stripped 5 bases from V and 10 bases from J, with 10 bases between. CDR3 in amino acids: CASSPGGAQYF. DNA of the CDR3: TGTGCCAGTAGTCCTGGGGGAGCGCAGTATTTT.

In this sample, this clonotype turned up many times. The gene calls are TRBV7-2 and TRBJ1-1, with D possibly matching TRBD1 (5 bases). V lost 2 bases, J lost 0 bases, and 16 bases lay in between. The CDR3 is 17 residues long. In germline, CDR1 is SGHTA, CDR2 FQGNSA. This CDR3 is CASSLRGWGSMNTEAFF. CDR3 nucleotide sequence: TGTGCCAGCAGCTTAAGAGGGTGGGGCAGCATGAACACTGAAGCTTTCTTT.

Points on this clonotype: A read error may be the cause here, since a much bigger clone is one base away. The V and J genes are TRBV18 and TRBJ2-7; D is perhaps TRBD2 (6 bases). Germline V gene data show CDR1 as KGHSH and CDR2 as LQKENI. There are 15 residues in the CDR3. DNA for the CDR3: TGTGCCAGCTCTCCCGGGACTCTTAGCTCCGACGAGCAGTACTTC. This codes for CASSPGTLSSDEQYF.

The table lists this clonotype with a count of one. Given a much more abundant clone one base away, this may be a read error. The DNA for the CDR3 is TGTGCCAGCAGTCCTTCTGGACCTAGCGGGGCCGACAATGAGCAGTCCTTC. It yields the protein CASSPSGPSGADNEQSF. The chain joins TRBV27 to TRBJ2-1; 9 positions agree with TRBD2. Germline values: CDR1 MNHEY, CDR2 SMNVEV (reference sequence). There are 17 residues in the CDR3.

Many counts were recorded for this clonotype. The chain employs TRBV20-1 and TRBJ1-1; 7 bases agree with TRBD1. The J segment lost 6 bases and the V segment lost 0 bases, leaving 10 bases of the junction unmatched. Germline V gene data show CDR1 as DFQATT and CDR2 as SNEGSKA (reference sequence). There are 15 residues in the CDR3. This CDR3 is CSARDTPGGWSEAFF. The DNA of the CDR3 is TGCAGTGCTAGAGATACGCCAGGGGGTTGGTCTGAAGCTTTCTTT.

This clonotype showed up many times. The genes are TRBV4-1 and TRBJ2-7; 7 bases map to TRBD1. From germline, CDR1 is MGHRA and CDR2 YSYEKL. This CDR3 has 15 residues. V lost 0 bases and J lost 1; bases outside the gene matches: 3. Written as DNA, the CDR3 is TGCGCCAGCAGCCAAGACCCGGGACAGTCCTACGAGCAGTACTTC. This translates into CASSQDPGQSYEQYF.